This T cell receptor beta chain was found in a study of T cells after yellow fever vaccination (dated 2019 in TCRdb). With respect to the entire study: Memory subsets (EM, EMRA, CM and Tscm) were sorted on a BD FACS Aria III using CD3, CD45RA, CCR7 and CD95 staining. To track T-cell clones before and after primary and booster YFV17D yellow fever vaccination, bulk TCR alpha and beta repertoires were sequenced longitudinally. The SMART-Seq v4 Ultra Low Input RNA kit was used to prepare libraries from fractions with low cell numbers. Blood samples were taken at several timepoints before and after primary and secondary immunization, and bulk PBMC replicates and cell subsets were isolated. Sorting of memory subsets took place on days 0, 15 and 45 and at 18 months after primary vaccination, as well as on days 0, 15 and 45 after the 30-year booster. Two healthy male donors, one aged 18 to 30 and one aged 30 to 39 years, were included in the cohort. Findings and caveats that apply to the study as a whole: Because the study included only two donors, the extent to which the findings can be generalized is limited. The secondary T-cell response was weaker than the primary response but faster, peaking on day 5 instead of day 15. After the booster, most clones that had expanded after primary vaccination were detected again (roughly 95% of CD4 and roughly nine tenths of CD8), suggesting broad maintenance of memory. In the sorted memory subsets on day 0, nearly all of the vaccine-responding clonotypes fell below detection. A small fraction of clonotypes showed up in both the CD4 and CD8 compartments, probably as a result of convergent recombination. Computational filtering was needed because FACS-sorted repertoires could contain abundant contaminating clonotypes from the bulk population.

CDR1 and CDR2 are drawn from the germline V gene (reference sequence): PRHDT, FYEKMQ. V and J are trimmed by 5 bases and 16 bases, and the gene matches miss 9 bases of the junction. The CDR3 contains 12 residues, cysteine and phenylalanine counted. Of the read, only the CDR3 DNA is kept; its 36 bases are in frame from base 1. TCR cDNA was synthesized by 5'RACE template switching, through which a universal primer site and unique molecular identifiers were introduced. Priming for cDNA synthesis came from both the TCR alpha and TCR beta constant segments. Library amplification used two PCR steps, and the second PCR step added sample barcodes and sequencing adapters. Sequencing of libraries was done on Illumina HiSeq 2500 (2x100 bp) or NovaSeq (2x150 bp). The published analysis was carried out like this. MIGEC handled demultiplexing of reads and collapsing into UMI consensus sequences, while MiXCR performed V(D)J alignment. Vaccine-responding clonotypes were defined with edgeR using replicate PBMC samples, requiring FDR below 0.01 and a log2 fold change above 5 up to day 15. Each bulk clonotype received a CD4 or CD8 identity based on whether the sequenced CD4 or CD8 repertoire contained that clonotype at higher abundance. To estimate the distribution of each clone across memory phenotypes, clonotype frequencies in memory subsets were weighted by FACS-sorted cell numbers. Starting from the raw public reads, TCRdb applied fastp trimming at Q25, assembled clones with MiXCR and retained in-frame beta chains. One record per CDR3 amino acid sequence lists the most common genes and DNA. None of the V and J calls come from the authors' own analysis; TCRdb made them. This sample lists approximately 34,000 distinct CDR3 sequences; 5% to 8.5% were detected once. 20% to 25% of the sample rests with the top ten.

This clonotype was detected ten times or more. Per-nucleotide qualities are absent, and no much larger clonotype sits a single base away. Explained via the paper, the treatment or condition label denotes: live attenuated yellow fever vaccine strain. A standard Ficoll-Paque protocol was used to isolate PBMCs from peripheral blood. For sorted memory subsets, RNA extraction was done with the RNeasy Micro Kit. The sequence links TRBV13 to TRBJ2-1; TRBD1 matches 9 bases in the middle. The clonotype was recovered from a man between 18 and 29 years old who received the YFV17D yellow fever vaccine. Specimen: PBMCs, either bulk or a sorted T-cell subset (CD4+, CD8+, memory, or dextramer-sorted; not recorded which), collected on the day of the first yellow fever vaccination. The DNA reads TGTGCCAGCAGCCTCGGGACAGGGAGGAGATTCTTC. The translation is CASSLGTGRRFF.